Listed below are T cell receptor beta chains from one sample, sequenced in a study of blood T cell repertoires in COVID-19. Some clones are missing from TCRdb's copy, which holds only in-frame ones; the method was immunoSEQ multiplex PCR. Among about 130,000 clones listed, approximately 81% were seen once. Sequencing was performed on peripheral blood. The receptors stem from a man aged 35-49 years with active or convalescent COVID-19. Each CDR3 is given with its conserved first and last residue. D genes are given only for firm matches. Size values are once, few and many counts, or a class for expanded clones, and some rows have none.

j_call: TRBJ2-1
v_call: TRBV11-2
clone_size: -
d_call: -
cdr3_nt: TGTGCCAGCAGCTTACTTGAGGGTGGTGAGCAGTTCTTC
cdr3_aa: CASSLLEGGEQFF

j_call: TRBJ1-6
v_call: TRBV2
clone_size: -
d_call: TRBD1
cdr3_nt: TGTGCCAGCAGGGGTGGACAGGGTAATTCACCCCTCCACTTT
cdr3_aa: CASRGGQGNSPLHF

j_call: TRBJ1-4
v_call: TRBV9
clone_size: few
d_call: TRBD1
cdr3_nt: TGTGCCAGCAGCGTAGATGGACAGGGCCTGAATGAAAAACTGTTTTTT
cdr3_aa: CASSVDGQGLNEKLFF

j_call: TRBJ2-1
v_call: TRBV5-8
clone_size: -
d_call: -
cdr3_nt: TGTGCCAGCAGCTTTGGGCAGTCCTACAATGAGCAGTTCTTC
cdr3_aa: CASSFGQSYNEQFF

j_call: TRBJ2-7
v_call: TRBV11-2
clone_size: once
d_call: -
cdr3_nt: TGTGCCAGCAGCTTTGGGGGCGAAAGCTCCTACGAGCAGTACTTC
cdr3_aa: CASSFGGESSYEQYF

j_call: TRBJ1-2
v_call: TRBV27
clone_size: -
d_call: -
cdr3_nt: TGTGCCAATTATTATGGCTACACCTTC
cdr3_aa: CANYYGYTF

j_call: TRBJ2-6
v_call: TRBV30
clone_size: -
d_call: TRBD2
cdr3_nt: TGTGCCTGGAGCCAAGCGGGGACCTCTGGGGCCAACGTCCTGACTTTC
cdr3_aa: CAWSQAGTSGANVLTF

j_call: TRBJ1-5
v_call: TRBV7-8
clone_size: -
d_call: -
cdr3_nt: TGTGCCAGCAGCTTGATTCCAGGGGCCAATCAGCCCCAGCATTTT
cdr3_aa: CASSLIPGANQPQHF

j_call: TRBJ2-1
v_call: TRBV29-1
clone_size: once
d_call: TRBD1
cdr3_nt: TGCAGCGTCGCGACGGGACAGGGTGTCAATGAGCAGTTCTTC
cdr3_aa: CSVATGQGVNEQFF

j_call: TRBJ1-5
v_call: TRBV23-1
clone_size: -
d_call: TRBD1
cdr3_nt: TGCGCCAGCAGTCGGGGACAGTTTCTTCGCAATCAGCCCCAGCATTTT
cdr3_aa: CASSRGQFLRNQPQHF

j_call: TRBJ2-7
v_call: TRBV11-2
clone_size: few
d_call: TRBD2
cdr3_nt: TGTGCCAGCAGCGTAGGAGCCGGGACTAGCGGTTACGAGCAGTACTTC
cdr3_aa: CASSVGAGTSGYEQYF

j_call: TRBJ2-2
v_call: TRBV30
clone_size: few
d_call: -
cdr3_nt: TGTGCCTGGTCAGCGGGGAACACCGGGGAGCTGTTTTTT
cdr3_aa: CAWSAGNTGELFF

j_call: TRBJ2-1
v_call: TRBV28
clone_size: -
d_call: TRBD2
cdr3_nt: TGTGCCAGCAGCTACGGGACTAGCGGGGGCCAAAACGAGCAGTTCTTC
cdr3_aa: CASSYGTSGGQNEQFF

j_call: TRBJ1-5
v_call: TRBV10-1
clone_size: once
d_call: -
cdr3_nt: TGCGCCAGCACGGGACTACGACAGCCCCAGCATTTT
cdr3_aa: CASTGLRQPQHF

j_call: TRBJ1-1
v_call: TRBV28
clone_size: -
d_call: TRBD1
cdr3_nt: TGTGCCAGCAGTCCCGGGGACAGGGGAGGGACTGAAGCTTTCTTT
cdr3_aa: CASSPGDRGGTEAFF

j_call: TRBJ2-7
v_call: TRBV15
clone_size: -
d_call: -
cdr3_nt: TGTGCCACCCGTGCCGGCACCGCGGCCTACGAGCAGTACTTC
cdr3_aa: CATRAGTAAYEQYF

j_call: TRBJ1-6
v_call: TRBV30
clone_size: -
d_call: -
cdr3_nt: TGTGCCTGGAGGGACAGCTATAATTCACCCCTCCACTTT
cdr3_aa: CAWRDSYNSPLHF

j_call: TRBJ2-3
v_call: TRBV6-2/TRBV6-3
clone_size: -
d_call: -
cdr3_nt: TGTGCCAGCAGTTCAGGGGGCACAGATACGCAGTATTTT
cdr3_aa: CASSSGGTDTQYF

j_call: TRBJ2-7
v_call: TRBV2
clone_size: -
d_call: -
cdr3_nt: TGTGCCAGCAGCCCTTACGAGCAGTACTTC
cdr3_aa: CASSPYEQYF

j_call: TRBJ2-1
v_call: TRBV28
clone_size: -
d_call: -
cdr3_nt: TGTGCCAGCACCACGACTCCTTACAATGAGCAGTTCTTC
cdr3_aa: CASTTTPYNEQFF

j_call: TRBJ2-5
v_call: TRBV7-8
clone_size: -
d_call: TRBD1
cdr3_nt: TGTGCCAGCAGCCCACAGGGGTTTGGGGAGACCCAGTACTTC
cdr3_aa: CASSPQGFGETQYF

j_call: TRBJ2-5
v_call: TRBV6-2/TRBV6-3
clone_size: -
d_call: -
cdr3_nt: TGTGCCAGCAGTTACGCCGACTGGGGGGAAGAGACCCAGTACTTC
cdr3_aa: CASSYADWGEETQYF

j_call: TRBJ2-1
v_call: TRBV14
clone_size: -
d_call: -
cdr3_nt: TGTGCCAGCAGCTATTCCGCGGCGGGCTCCTACAATGAGCAGTTCTTC
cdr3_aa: CASSYSAAGSYNEQFF

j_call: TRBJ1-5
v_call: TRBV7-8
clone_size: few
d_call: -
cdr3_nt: TGTGCCAGCAGCCCCCGGGGAGAACATAGCAATCAGCCCCAGCATTTT
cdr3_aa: CASSPRGEHSNQPQHF

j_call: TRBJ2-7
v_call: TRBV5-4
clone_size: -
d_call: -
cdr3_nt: TGTGCCAGCAGCCCGCGGACAGAGTACGAGCAGTACTTC
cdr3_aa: CASSPRTEYEQYF

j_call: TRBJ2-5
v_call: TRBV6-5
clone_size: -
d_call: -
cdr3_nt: TGTGCCAGCAACCCCCAGGGCCTCCGAGAGACCCAGTACTTC
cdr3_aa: CASNPQGLRETQYF

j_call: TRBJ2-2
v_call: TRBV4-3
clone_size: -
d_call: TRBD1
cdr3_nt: TGCGCCAGCAGCCAGGCCCAGGGGGCGAACACCGGGGAGCTGTTTTTT
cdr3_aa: CASSQAQGANTGELFF

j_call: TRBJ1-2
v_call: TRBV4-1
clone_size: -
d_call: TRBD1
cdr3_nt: TGCGCCAGCAGCCAAGTGGGACAGGGGAACGGCTACACCTTC
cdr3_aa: CASSQVGQGNGYTF

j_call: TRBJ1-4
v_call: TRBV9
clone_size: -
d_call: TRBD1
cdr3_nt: TGTGCCAGCAGCGTAAGGACAGGGGGTGAAAAACTGTTTTTT
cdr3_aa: CASSVRTGGEKLFF

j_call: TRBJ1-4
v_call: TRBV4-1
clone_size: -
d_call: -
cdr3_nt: TGCGCCAGCAGCCATTATACAGAACGGGAAAAACTGTTTTTT
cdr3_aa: CASSHYTEREKLFF

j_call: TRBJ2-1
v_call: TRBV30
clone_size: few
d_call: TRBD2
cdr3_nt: TGTGCCTGGAGACCGGGACTAGCGGGAGGGCCCTCCTACAATGAGCAGTTCTTC
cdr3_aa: CAWRPGLAGGPSYNEQFF

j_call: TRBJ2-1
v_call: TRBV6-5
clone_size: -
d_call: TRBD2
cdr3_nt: TGTGCCAGCAGGCCGACTAGCGGGAGCCGGCATGAGCAGTTCTTC
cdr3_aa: CASRPTSGSRHEQFF

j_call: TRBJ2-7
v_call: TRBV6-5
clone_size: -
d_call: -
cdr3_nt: TGTGCCAGCCCCCCCAAGACTCGGAGCTCCTACGAGCAGTACTTC
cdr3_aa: CASPPKTRSSYEQYF

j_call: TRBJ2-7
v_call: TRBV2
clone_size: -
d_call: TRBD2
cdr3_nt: TGTGCCAGCAGTGGATCCCTCGGTAGTACTAGCGGGAGAGGTTACGAGCAGTACTTC
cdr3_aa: CASSGSLGSTSGRGYEQYF

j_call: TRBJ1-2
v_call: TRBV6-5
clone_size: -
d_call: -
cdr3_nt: TGTGCCAGCAGTCAGGGTCCAGGCTATGGCTACACCTTC
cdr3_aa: CASSQGPGYGYTF

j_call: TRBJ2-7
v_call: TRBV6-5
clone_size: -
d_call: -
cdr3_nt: TGTGCCAGCAGTTACTCTACCGGGAACTACGAGCAGTACTTC
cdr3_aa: CASSYSTGNYEQYF

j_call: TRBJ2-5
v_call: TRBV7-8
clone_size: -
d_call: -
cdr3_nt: TGTGCCAGCAGCCCCCTCGGTGTGACCCAGTACTTC
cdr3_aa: CASSPLGVTQYF

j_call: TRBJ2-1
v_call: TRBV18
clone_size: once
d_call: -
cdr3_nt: TGTGCCAGCTCGCCGGGGGGCCTTAGCTCCTACAATGAGCAGTTCTTC
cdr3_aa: CASSPGGLSSYNEQFF

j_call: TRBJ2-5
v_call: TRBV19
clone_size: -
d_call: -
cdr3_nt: TGTGCCAGTAGTATAGATAGTGTCTCCCAGACCCAGTACTTC
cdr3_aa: CASSIDSVSQTQYF

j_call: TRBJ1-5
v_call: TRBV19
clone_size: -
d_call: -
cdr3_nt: TGTGCCAGTAGTTCCCAGTCTAGCAATCAGCCCCAGCATTTT
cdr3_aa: CASSSQSSNQPQHF

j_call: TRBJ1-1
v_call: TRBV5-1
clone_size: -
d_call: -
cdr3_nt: TGCGCCAGCAGCCCCTCGGGAACCATTGAAGCTTTCTTT
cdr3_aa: CASSPSGTIEAFF

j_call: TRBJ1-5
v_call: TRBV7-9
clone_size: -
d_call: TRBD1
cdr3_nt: TGTGCCAGCAGCTTGGGGACCGGGACAGGGAGCAATCAGCCCCAGCATTTT
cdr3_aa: CASSLGTGTGSNQPQHF

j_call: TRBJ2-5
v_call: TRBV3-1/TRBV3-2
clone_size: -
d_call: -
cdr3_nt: TGTGCCAGCAGCCAAGTTTCTCCAGCTAGCCCCCAAGAGACCCAGTACTTC
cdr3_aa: CASSQVSPASPQETQYF

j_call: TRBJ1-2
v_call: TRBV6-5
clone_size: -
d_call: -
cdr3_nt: TGTGCCAGCAGCCTGCGGGACGCAGCTCGGGATGGCTACACCTTC
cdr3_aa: CASSLRDAARDGYTF

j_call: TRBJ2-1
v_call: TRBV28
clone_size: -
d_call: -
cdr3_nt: TGTGCCAGCACTTTGAGAGGGTATGTCTACAATGAGCAGTTCTTC
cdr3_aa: CASTLRGYVYNEQFF

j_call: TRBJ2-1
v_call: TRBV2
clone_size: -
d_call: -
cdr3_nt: TGTGCCAGCAGTGAATTCTCGGGGAACAATGAGCAGTTCTTC
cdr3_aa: CASSEFSGNNEQFF

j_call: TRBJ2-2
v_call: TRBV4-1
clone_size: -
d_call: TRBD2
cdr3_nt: TGCGCCAGCAGCCCCCAGCGGGGCGCCGCCGGGGAGCTGTTTTTT
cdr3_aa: CASSPQRGAAGELFF